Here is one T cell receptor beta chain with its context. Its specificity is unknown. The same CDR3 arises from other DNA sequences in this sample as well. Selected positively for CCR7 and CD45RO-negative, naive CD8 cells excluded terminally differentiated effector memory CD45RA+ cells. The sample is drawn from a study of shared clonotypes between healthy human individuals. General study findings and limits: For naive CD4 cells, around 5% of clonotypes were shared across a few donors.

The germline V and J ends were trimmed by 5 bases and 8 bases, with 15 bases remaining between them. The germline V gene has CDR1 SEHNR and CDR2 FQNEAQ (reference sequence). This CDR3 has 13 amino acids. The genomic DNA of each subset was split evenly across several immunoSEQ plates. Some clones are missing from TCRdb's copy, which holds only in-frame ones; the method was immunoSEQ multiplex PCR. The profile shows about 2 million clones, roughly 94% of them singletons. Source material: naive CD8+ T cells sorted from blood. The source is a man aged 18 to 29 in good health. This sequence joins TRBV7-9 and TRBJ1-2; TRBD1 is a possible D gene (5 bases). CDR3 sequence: CASSLGAGNGYTF. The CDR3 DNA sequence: TGTGCCAGCAGCCTCGGGGCGGGCAACGGCTACACCTTC. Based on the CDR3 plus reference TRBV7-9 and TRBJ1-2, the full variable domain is DTGVSQNPRHKITKRGQNVTFRCDPISEHNRLYWYRQTLGQGPEFLTYFQNEAQLEKSRLLSDRFSAERPKGSFSTLEIQRTEQGDSAMYLCASSLGAGNGYTFGSGTRLTVV.